This T cell receptor beta chain was profiled in a study of a mutant IDH1 vaccine in newly diagnosed glioma. Overall study context: Every participant had undergone radiotherapy, temozolomide, or both before, and most underwent both.

Time point of the sample: baseline, week 1 (first vaccination visit). Treatment denoted: pre-vaccination baseline after standard-of-care therapy. Each astrocytoma in the donors was new, WHO grade 3 or 4, IDH1-mutant and ATRX-lost. In germline, CDR1 is MNHEY, CDR2 SMNVEV (reference sequence). V trimming: 4 bases; J trimming: 8 bases; junction bases outside the gene matches: 10. CDR3 length equals 15 residues. TCRdb's copy holds only in-frame clones and misses some; the assay was immunoSEQ multiplex PCR. The table has roughly 68,000 clones, 79% seen once; the top ten hold 7.5% to 9%. Sequences were derived from PBMCs, sampled from a glioma patient treated with radiotherapy, temozolomide or both. V usage is TRBV27 and J usage is TRBJ2-1; TRBD1 matches 8 bases. This sequence was found in a man aged 45 to 65 with glioma. CDR3 in DNA: TGTGCCAGCAGTTGGGACAGGTCAATTCAATATGAGCAGTTCTTC. Translation gives CASSWDRSIQYEQFF.